Described below is a single TCR beta chain sequence and its context. Just one base apart from a much larger clone, this may be a read error. Via MiXCR, TCRdb re-called the PCR reads, giving one row per CDR3 protein. The sample yields approximately 63,000 distinct CDR3 sequences, approximately 18% seen once. This sample is drawn from a study of molecular identifiers for immune sequencing clone quantification. V was clipped by 4 bases and J by 3 bases, with 15 bases between them. Germline CDR1 is LGHDT and CDR2 is YNNKEL (reference sequence). CDR3 length: 15 residues. The sequencing sample was made of naive CD8+ T cells from blood, with Jurkat cell RNA spiked in. Subset here: FACS-sorted CD8+CD4-CCR7+CD45RA+ naive T cells. This receptor was identified in a human donor in good health. Some libraries in this study had Jurkat cell RNA spiked in. This chain connects TRBV3-1 to TRBJ1-2; a possible D gene is TRBD1 (6 bases). The CDR3 nucleotides read TGTGCCAGCAGCCCAACCGGGGCAGGGGACTATGGCTACACCTTC. It is translated as CASSPTGAGDYGYTF.